This TCR beta chain comes out of a study of cytomegalovirus exposure and HLA in healthy donors. Overall study results and limits: The only immune exposure information that was available was CMV serostatus. HLA alleles showed associations with about 15,000 TCR beta sequences in a later analysis, at a 0.05 false discovery rate. Data from an earlier analysis indicated that most TCR beta V segments were productive either about 87% or about 30% of the time.

Germline assignment: CDR1 SGHNT and CDR2 YYREEE (reference sequence). The CDR3 length is 15 residues. V trimming: 4 bases; J trimming: 6 bases; junction bases outside the gene matches: 9. PCR amplification relied on 60 Vbeta primers (plus 13 Jbeta primers). Only in-frame clones appear in the TCRdb table, and some are missing; sequencing was by immunoSEQ multiplex PCR. This table has 200,000 to 250,000 clones, more than 75% appearing once. A note on this clone: The antigen remains undetermined.

The clonotype comes from a male donor in good health and CMV-seronegative. The chain joins TRBV5-4 to TRBJ2-1; 8 positions agree with TRBD2. Sequencing used PBMCs. For the CDR3, the DNA is TGTGCCAGCAGCGGGGGACTAGTAGGTGGCAATGAGCAGTTCTTC. It encodes CASSGGLVGGNEQFF.